This TCR beta chain is drawn from a study of T cells in Graves' hyperthyroidism and ophthalmopathy. Study-level results: Model predictions of ophthalmopathy came a median approximately 6.5 months before onset. Blood shared most expanded thyroid clonotypes above 0.001.

CDR3 length equals 14 residues. J gave up 7 bases and V 6 bases, and 15 bases lay outside the gene matches. Germline V gene sequence: CDR1 DFQATT, CDR2 SNEGSKA (reference sequence). RNA transcripts were the template for amplifying TCR beta CDR3 regions. During a first-round RT-PCR of the TCR CDR3, the HTBI primer set was used. TCRdb ran MiXCR on the multiplex PCR reads and lists one entry per CDR3 protein. The sample consists of about 580,000 distinct CDR3 sequences, 46% of them appearing once. As for this clonotype: The target antigen is unknown.

In patients aged 18 to 65, hyperthyroidism was newly diagnosed, with duration under 2 months. The sequence came from a woman between 18 and 29 years old with Graves' hyperthyroidism. The chain couples TRBV20-1 to TRBJ2-7; 7 bases match TRBD1. Sequencing was performed on peripheral blood or thyroid tissue (not recorded which). CDR3 nucleotide sequence: TGCAGTGCATCATTGAGGACAGGCGCTGGGGAGCAGTACTTC. Residues: CSASLRTGAGEQYF.